This is a list of T cell receptor beta chains from one sample in a study of T cell responses to AZD1222 COVID-19 vaccine. The protocol was immunoSEQ multiplex PCR, while the TCRdb copy is restricted to in-frame clones and leaves out a portion. Of over 150,000 clones in the sample, 94% were seen once. Sequenced here: peripheral blood, sampled 28 days after the second AZD1222 dose. These receptors were taken from an adult who received the AZD1222 COVID-19 vaccine. The CDR3 runs from the conserved cysteine through the conserved F or W. The D gene is left open where the match is weak. Size tells how often a clone was seen (once, few, many) or the class of an expanded clone, and some rows leave it out.

cdr3_aa: CASSHMDRENTEAFF
cdr3_nt: TGCGCCAGCAGCCACATGGACAGGGAGAACACTGAAGCTTTCTTT
v_call: TRBV4-3
j_call: TRBJ1-1
d_call: TRBD1
clone_size: once

cdr3_aa: CASSYSITLGDEQYF
cdr3_nt: TGTGCCAGCAGTTACTCGATTACCCTCGGCGACGAGCAGTACTTC
v_call: TRBV6-2/TRBV6-3
j_call: TRBJ2-7
d_call: NA
clone_size: NA

cdr3_aa: CASSSIPEDEQFF
cdr3_nt: TGTGCCAGCAGCTCAATCCCGGAGGATGAGCAGTTCTTC
v_call: TRBV7-3
j_call: TRBJ2-1
d_call: NA
clone_size: NA

cdr3_aa: CASSPTGNTGELFF
cdr3_nt: TGTGCCAGCAGTCCTACGGGGAACACCGGGGAGCTGTTTTTT
v_call: TRBV2
j_call: TRBJ2-2
d_call: NA
clone_size: NA

cdr3_aa: CASSSIGQGRETQYF
cdr3_nt: TGTGCCAGCAGTTCTATAGGACAGGGGAGAGAGACCCAGTACTTC
v_call: TRBV6-5
j_call: TRBJ2-5
d_call: TRBD1
clone_size: NA

cdr3_aa: CASSFRLAGGGDTQYF
cdr3_nt: TGTGCCAGCAGCTTTAGGCTAGCGGGGGGCGGGGATACGCAGTATTTT
v_call: TRBV7-2
j_call: TRBJ2-3
d_call: TRBD2
clone_size: once

cdr3_aa: CSVGKGGDNEKLFF
cdr3_nt: TGCAGCGTTGGAAAAGGAGGGGATAATGAAAAACTGTTTTTT
v_call: TRBV29-1
j_call: TRBJ1-4
d_call: NA
clone_size: once

cdr3_aa: CASFSTTQSNYGYTF
cdr3_nt: TGTGCCAGCTTTTCCACCACCCAATCTAACTATGGCTACACCTTC
v_call: TRBV6-5
j_call: TRBJ1-2
d_call: NA
clone_size: NA

cdr3_aa: CASSSGPYSNYGYTF
cdr3_nt: TGTGCCAGCAGCTCTGGTCCTTACTCCAACTATGGCTACACCTTC
v_call: TRBV6-2/TRBV6-3
j_call: TRBJ1-2
d_call: NA
clone_size: NA

cdr3_aa: CASSQETASGSPLHF
cdr3_nt: TGCGCCAGCAGCCAAGAGACAGCCTCGGGTTCACCCCTCCACTTT
v_call: TRBV4-3
j_call: TRBJ1-6
d_call: NA
clone_size: NA

cdr3_aa: CTSSQDTGSTDTQYF
cdr3_nt: TGCACCAGCAGCCAAGATACCGGAAGCACAGATACGCAGTATTTT
v_call: TRBV1
j_call: TRBJ2-3
d_call: NA
clone_size: NA

cdr3_aa: CASSLPDSAEAFF
cdr3_nt: TGCGCCAGCAGCCTCCCGGACAGTGCTGAAGCTTTCTTT
v_call: TRBV5-1
j_call: TRBJ1-1
d_call: NA
clone_size: NA

cdr3_aa: CASSLRQFVSGNTIYF
cdr3_nt: TGTGCCAGCAGTTTGAGACAGTTCGTCTCTGGAAACACCATATATTTT
v_call: TRBV28
j_call: TRBJ1-3
d_call: NA
clone_size: NA

cdr3_aa: CASNSKRGSSYNEQFF
cdr3_nt: TGCGCCAGCAATTCAAAACGGGGGAGCTCCTACAATGAGCAGTTCTTC
v_call: TRBV23-1
j_call: TRBJ2-1
d_call: NA
clone_size: NA

cdr3_aa: CASIRTRGAYSPLHF
cdr3_nt: TGTGCCAGCATCAGGACTCGGGGGGCATATTCACCCCTCCACTTT
v_call: TRBV6-5
j_call: TRBJ1-6
d_call: NA
clone_size: NA

cdr3_aa: CASSLPTANTEAFF
cdr3_nt: TGTGCCAGTAGTCTCCCGACAGCGAACACTGAAGCTTTCTTT
v_call: TRBV19
j_call: TRBJ1-1
d_call: NA
clone_size: NA

cdr3_aa: CASSWVGGQALGEPQHF
cdr3_nt: TGTGCCAGCAGCTGGGTGGGTGGGCAGGCCTTAGGGGAGCCCCAGCATTTT
v_call: TRBV5-5
j_call: TRBJ1-5
d_call: NA
clone_size: NA

cdr3_aa: CASTSDSVNEKLFF
cdr3_nt: TGTGCCAGCACTTCGGACAGCGTTAATGAAAAACTGTTTTTT
v_call: TRBV6-5
j_call: TRBJ1-4
d_call: NA
clone_size: NA

cdr3_aa: CASRGTGAIRELFF
cdr3_nt: TGTGCCAGCAGGGGGACAGGGGCTATCCGGGAGCTGTTTTTT
v_call: TRBV28
j_call: TRBJ2-2
d_call: TRBD1
clone_size: few

cdr3_aa: CASSYSTGEVYEQYF
cdr3_nt: TGTGCCAGCAGTTACTCGACGGGGGAGGTCTACGAGCAGTACTTC
v_call: TRBV6-5
j_call: TRBJ2-7
d_call: NA
clone_size: NA

cdr3_aa: CASSIIGPGGSGEKLFF
cdr3_nt: TGTGCCAGTAGTATAATCGGGCCAGGGGGATCGGGTGAAAAACTGTTTTTT
v_call: TRBV19
j_call: TRBJ1-4
d_call: TRBD1
clone_size: NA

cdr3_aa: CASSVDLGAYEQFF
cdr3_nt: TGTGCCAGCAGTGTGGACCTTGGGGCGTATGAGCAGTTCTTC
v_call: TRBV25-1
j_call: TRBJ2-1
d_call: NA
clone_size: NA

cdr3_aa: CASSPLPGEEGEQYF
cdr3_nt: TGTGCCAGCAGCCCATTACCGGGAGAGGAAGGCGAGCAGTACTTC
v_call: TRBV7-9
j_call: TRBJ2-7
d_call: NA
clone_size: NA

cdr3_aa: CASSRTSGGADTQYF
cdr3_nt: TGCGCCAGCAGCCGGACTAGCGGGGGGGCAGATACGCAGTATTTT
v_call: TRBV4-3
j_call: TRBJ2-3
d_call: TRBD2
clone_size: few

cdr3_aa: CASSLISNTGELFF
cdr3_nt: TGTGCCAGCAGTTTAATCTCCAACACCGGGGAGCTGTTTTTT
v_call: TRBV28
j_call: TRBJ2-2
d_call: NA
clone_size: NA

cdr3_aa: CASRPPDPPYEQYF
cdr3_nt: TGTGCCAGCAGACCCCCGGACCCCCCCTACGAGCAGTACTTC
v_call: TRBV28
j_call: TRBJ2-7
d_call: NA
clone_size: NA

cdr3_aa: CAWSVQDHQPQHF
cdr3_nt: TGTGCCTGGAGTGTACAAGACCATCAGCCCCAGCATTTT
v_call: TRBV30
j_call: TRBJ1-5
d_call: NA
clone_size: NA

cdr3_aa: CASSLTGLFTDTQYF
cdr3_nt: TGTGCCAGCAGCTTAACGGGACTGTTCACAGATACGCAGTATTTT
v_call: TRBV7-3
j_call: TRBJ2-3
d_call: NA
clone_size: NA

cdr3_aa: CASSLARDGGPEQYF
cdr3_nt: TGTGCCAGCAGCTTAGCGAGGGACGGGGGCCCCGAGCAGTACTTC
v_call: TRBV7-2
j_call: TRBJ2-7
d_call: NA
clone_size: NA

cdr3_aa: CASSLRGTGAFF
cdr3_nt: TGTGCCAGCAGTTTACGAGGTACTGGAGCTTTCTTT
v_call: TRBV12-3/TRBV12-4
j_call: TRBJ1-1
d_call: NA
clone_size: NA

cdr3_aa: CASSKDYGTEFSNEQFF
cdr3_nt: TGTGCCAGCAGCAAAGACTACGGGACAGAGTTTTCCAATGAGCAGTTCTTC
v_call: TRBV21-1
j_call: TRBJ2-1
d_call: NA
clone_size: NA

cdr3_aa: CASSQALTGSGRSPLHF
cdr3_nt: TGCGCCAGCAGCCAAGCATTGACAGGGAGTGGGCGATCACCCCTCCACTTT
v_call: TRBV4-1
j_call: TRBJ1-6
d_call: TRBD1
clone_size: NA

cdr3_aa: CATSRDPARVYGYTF
cdr3_nt: TGTGCCACCAGCAGAGATCCGGCCCGAGTGTATGGCTACACCTTC
v_call: TRBV15
j_call: TRBJ1-2
d_call: NA
clone_size: once

cdr3_aa: CASSFVGREQFF
cdr3_nt: TGCGCCAGCAGCTTTGTTGGTCGTGAGCAGTTCTTC
v_call: TRBV5-1
j_call: TRBJ2-1
d_call: NA
clone_size: NA

cdr3_aa: CASSLVQETQYF
cdr3_nt: TGTGCCAGCAGCTTGGTTCAGGAGACCCAGTACTTC
v_call: TRBV5-8
j_call: TRBJ2-5
d_call: NA
clone_size: NA

cdr3_aa: CATSDPTRETQYF
cdr3_nt: TGTGCCACCAGTGACCCGACCAGGGAGACCCAGTACTTC
v_call: TRBV24-1
j_call: TRBJ2-5
d_call: NA
clone_size: once

cdr3_aa: CASSHGPTTGELFF
cdr3_nt: TGTGCCAGCAGCCACGGACCAACAACCGGGGAGCTGTTTTTT
v_call: TRBV7-3
j_call: TRBJ2-2
d_call: NA
clone_size: NA

cdr3_aa: CASSFGLAGGAATLEQYF
cdr3_nt: TGCGCCAGCAGCTTCGGACTAGCGGGGGGGGCGGCTACGTTAGAGCAGTACTTC
v_call: TRBV5-1
j_call: TRBJ2-7
d_call: TRBD2
clone_size: NA

cdr3_aa: CASSMGGLNTEAFF
cdr3_nt: TGTGCCAGTAGTATGGGGGGGCTGAACACTGAAGCTTTCTTT
v_call: TRBV19
j_call: TRBJ1-1
d_call: NA
clone_size: NA

cdr3_aa: CASSQVAEGLAKNIQYF
cdr3_nt: TGTGCCAGCAGCCAAGTGGCCGAGGGACTAGCCAAAAACATTCAGTACTTC
v_call: TRBV3-1/TRBV3-2
j_call: TRBJ2-4
d_call: NA
clone_size: NA

cdr3_aa: CASSESKTGFRGWYEQYF
cdr3_nt: TGCGCCAGCAGTGAGTCCAAAACAGGGTTTAGAGGGTGGTACGAGCAGTACTTC
v_call: TRBV10-1
j_call: TRBJ2-7
d_call: NA
clone_size: NA

cdr3_aa: CASSWGTGGNTGELFF
cdr3_nt: TGTGCCAGCAGCTGGGGGACAGGGGGCAACACCGGGGAGCTGTTTTTT
v_call: TRBV5-6
j_call: TRBJ2-2
d_call: TRBD1
clone_size: once

cdr3_aa: CASGLVLGSMRRNEQFF
cdr3_nt: TGTGCTAGTGGTTTGGTGCTAGGCAGTATGAGGAGGAATGAGCAGTTCTTC
v_call: TRBV12-5
j_call: TRBJ2-1
d_call: NA
clone_size: NA

cdr3_aa: CASSQVGSTNEKLFF
cdr3_nt: TGCGCCAGCAGCCAAGTAGGCTCAACTAATGAAAAACTGTTTTTT
v_call: TRBV4-3
j_call: TRBJ1-4
d_call: NA
clone_size: NA

cdr3_aa: CASGLQRAGGSHQPQHF
cdr3_nt: TGTGCTAGTGGTTTGCAACGGGCAGGAGGTTCCCATCAGCCCCAGCATTTT
v_call: TRBV12-5
j_call: TRBJ1-5
d_call: NA
clone_size: NA

cdr3_aa: CASSFFPPPVFQAFF
cdr3_nt: TGTGCCAGCAGTTTTTTCCCCCCCCCGGTCTTTCAAGCTTTCTTT
v_call: TRBV28
j_call: TRBJ1-1
d_call: NA
clone_size: NA

cdr3_aa: CASSASTGDSGNTIYF
cdr3_nt: TGTGCCAGTAGTGCCTCGACAGGGGACTCTGGAAACACCATATATTTT
v_call: TRBV19
j_call: TRBJ1-3
d_call: TRBD1
clone_size: NA

cdr3_aa: CASSYPGGYGYTF
cdr3_nt: TGTGCCAGCAGTTACCCAGGGGGTTATGGCTACACCTTC
v_call: TRBV6-5
j_call: TRBJ1-2
d_call: TRBD1
clone_size: NA

cdr3_aa: CASSLAGDTEAFF
cdr3_nt: TGTGCCAGCAGTTTAGCGGGGGACACTGAAGCTTTCTTT
v_call: TRBV12-3/TRBV12-4
j_call: TRBJ1-1
d_call: NA
clone_size: NA

cdr3_aa: CASSPSPRGADTQYF
cdr3_nt: TGTGCCAGCAGTCCCTCCCCCAGGGGCGCAGATACGCAGTATTTT
v_call: TRBV27
j_call: TRBJ2-3
d_call: NA
clone_size: once

cdr3_aa: CASSFSLVTDRASNTEAFF
cdr3_nt: TGTGCCAGCAGCTTCTCGCTTGTTACGGACAGGGCCTCGAACACTGAAGCTTTCTTT
v_call: TRBV7-9
j_call: TRBJ1-1
d_call: TRBD1
clone_size: NA

cdr3_aa: CASSPLLNRVPGANVLTF
cdr3_nt: TGTGCCAGCTCACCCCTCTTGAACAGGGTACCTGGGGCCAACGTCCTGACTTTC
v_call: TRBV18
j_call: TRBJ2-6
d_call: NA
clone_size: NA